Listed here are 29 T cell receptor beta chains from one sample, sequenced in a study of blood T cell repertoires in COVID-19. Clones were read by immunoSEQ multiplex PCR, and TCRdb kept only the in-frame ones, dropping some. Altogether 200,000 to 250,000 clones are present, more than 70% being singletons, with the ten largest covering about 13%. What was sequenced was peripheral blood. The source is a human donor in a cohort sampled during active COVID-19.

The chain joins TRBV5-4 to TRBJ2-2, with 8 bases lining up with TRBD1. The CDR3 length is 16 residues. V shed 4 bases and J 2 bases; nucleotides not matched to a gene: 7. Germline loops: CDR1 SGHNT, CDR2 YYREEE (reference sequence). CDR3 sequence (DNA): TGTGCCAGCAGCCCAACAGGGGGAGGAAACACCGGGGAGCTGTTTTTT. It codes for CASSPTGGGNTGELFF. The complete variable domain, with remaining parts taken from reference TRBV5-4 and TRBJ2-2, reads ETGVTQSPTHLIKTRGQQVTLRCSSQSGHNTVSWYQQALGQGPQFIFQYYREEENGRGNFPPRFSGLQFPNYSSELNVNALELDDSALYLCASSPTGGGNTGELFFGEGSRLTVL.

The gene calls are TRBV4-3 and TRBJ1-6, with 7 bases aligning to TRBD1. Per germline, CDR1 LGHNA and CDR2 YSLEER. J gave up 8 bases and V 0 bases, and 4 bases lay outside the gene matches. The CDR3 consists of 15 residues. CDR3 protein: CASSQEGTVDSPLHF. CDR3 nucleotides: TGCGCCAGCAGCCAAGAGGGGACAGTTGATTCACCCCTCCACTTT.

This sequence joins TRBV19 and TRBJ2-1; D remains unclear. Germline CDR1 is LNHDA and CDR2 is SQIVND (reference sequence). The CDR3 totals 15 residues. Trimming took 8 bases from V and 4 from J, leaving 18 bases between them. CDR3 sequence: CASSPSKTRYNEQFF. The CDR3 DNA reads TGTGCCAGTTCCCCATCTAAAACGCGGTACAATGAGCAGTTCTTC. Filled out from reference TRBV19 and TRBJ2-1, the complete variable domain reads DGGITQSPKYLFRKEGQNVTLSCEQNLNHDAMYWYRQDPGQGLRLIYYSQIVNDFQKGDIAEGYSVSREKKESFPLTVTSAQKNPTAFYLCASSPSKTRYNEQFFGPGTRLTVL.

The gene calls are TRBV5-6 and TRBJ1-2, with 7 bases lining up with TRBD1. The CDR3 has 14 residues. Germline V lookup: CDR1 SGHDT, CDR2 YYEEEE. J gave up 2 bases and V 4 bases, and 5 bases lay outside the gene matches. The CDR3 is CASSPGQANYGYTF. CDR3 nucleotides: TGTGCCAGCAGCCCCGGACAGGCGAACTATGGCTACACCTTC.

The chain has TRBV11-1 and TRBJ2-1; the match to TRBD2 covers 13 bases. The germline gives CDR1 SGHAT, CDR2 FQDESV (reference sequence). The V segment lost 6 bases and the J segment 10 bases; nucleotides outside the gene matches: 12. This CDR3 comprises 16 residues. In DNA, the CDR3 is TGTGCCAGCAGATACCGGACTAGCGGGGGTGCTCAGGAGCAGTTCTTC. Amino acids: CASRYRTSGGAQEQFF.

This chain connects TRBV28 to TRBJ2-7; 12 bases map to TRBD2. This CDR3 has 15 amino acids. V was clipped by 5 bases and J by 3 bases; unmatched bases: 5. Germline values: CDR1 MDHEN, CDR2 SYDVKM. CDR3 sequence: CASSPGLAGFYEQYF. Written as DNA, the CDR3 is TGTGCCAGCAGTCCAGGACTAGCGGGATTCTACGAGCAGTACTTC.

This clone was seen repeatedly, ten times or more. The chain combines TRBV7-2 with TRBJ1-2, with D uncertain. Trimming took 1 base from V and 0 from J, leaving 15 bases between them. Germline lookup yields CDR1 SGHTA and CDR2 FQGNSA. This CDR3 region has 17 residues. Written as DNA, the CDR3 is TGTGCCAGCAGCTTAGGCCACCTACGACTGACTAACTATGGCTACACCTTC. Protein sequence: CASSLGHLRLTNYGYTF.

This clone was picked up a small number of times. The J gene is TRBJ2-2, the V gene TRBV5-4; TRBD1 aligns across 10 bases. Trimming took 6 bases from V and 5 from J; bases not matched to a gene: 10. CDR3 length equals 16 residues. Germline V gives CDR1 SGHNT, CDR2 YYREEE (reference sequence). The CDR3 here is CASTLGPGQGTGELFF. The CDR3 nucleotides are TGTGCCAGCACCCTCGGGCCGGGACAGGGGACCGGGGAGCTGTTTTTT.

V gene TRBV28 combines with J gene TRBJ2-7, with a weak D call TRBD1 (5 bases). Trimming took 0 bases from V and 6 from J, leaving 12 bases between them. The CDR3 length is 14 residues. Looked up from germline, CDR1 is MDHEN and CDR2 is SYDVKM. The DNA of the CDR3 is TGTGCCAGCAGTTTATGGGCAACAGGCGTCGAGCAGTACTTC. As protein: CASSLWATGVEQYF.

The chain employs TRBV6-5 and TRBJ2-7; 10 bases are shared with TRBD2. Germline CDR1 and CDR2: MNHEY and SVGAGI. The CDR3 length is 15 residues. V was clipped by 4 bases and J by 2 bases; unmatched bases: 5. CDR3 residues: CASSSSGGRTYEQYF. The CDR3 bases are TGTGCCAGCAGTTCTAGCGGGGGCCGCACCTACGAGCAGTACTTC.

The chain joins TRBV5-1 to TRBJ1-4; a possible D gene is TRBD1 (5 bases). V gave up 4 bases and J gave up 8 bases, with 15 bases separating them. The V gene's germline CDR1 is SGHRS and CDR2 YFSETQ. The CDR3 sequence is 14 residues long. The CDR3 loop is CASSAGPEREKLFF. In DNA, the CDR3 is TGCGCCAGCAGCGCGGGACCCGAAAGAGAAAAACTGTTTTTT.

CDR3 coding DNA: TGTGCCAGCAGTGATCCAGGGTTAGGGGATGGAAACACCATATATTTT. It yields the protein CASSDPGLGDGNTIYF. This rearrangement joins TRBV6-1 to TRBJ1-3, with a tentative D call TRBD1 (5 bases). The CDR3 contains 16 residues. The V end lost 3 bases, the J end lost 3 bases, and 15 bases lay between the germline ends. Germline V gene sequence: CDR1 MNHNS, CDR2 SASEGT.

V gene TRBV5-4 combines with J gene TRBJ2-3; 7 nucleotides match TRBD1. This CDR3 spans 13 amino acids. The germline V gene has CDR1 SGHNT and CDR2 YYREEE (reference sequence). V was pared by 5 bases and J by 9 bases, with 9 bases of the junction left unmatched. The CDR3 protein is CASRAQGMWTQYF. CDR3 DNA: TGTGCCAGCAGGGCACAGGGGATGTGGACGCAGTATTTT. The complete variable domain, with remaining parts taken from reference TRBV5-4 and TRBJ2-3, reads ETGVTQSPTHLIKTRGQQVTLRCSSQSGHNTVSWYQQALGQGPQFIFQYYREEENGRGNFPPRFSGLQFPNYSSELNVNALELDDSALYLCASRAQGMWTQYFGPGTRLTVL.

CDR3 protein: CASRPGTSGGVQYF. CDR3 in DNA: TGTGCCAGCAGACCCGGGACTAGCGGGGGGGTGCAGTATTTT. The chain recombines TRBV6-5 with TRBJ2-3, with 16 bases fitting TRBD2. The V gene's germline CDR1 is MNHEY and CDR2 SVGAGI. The CDR3 spans 14 residues. J lost 11 bases, V lost 6 bases, and 5 bases had no gene match.

The chain is built from TRBV19 and TRBJ1-1; D ambiguous. The CDR3 contains 14 residues. Germline V gene data show CDR1 as LNHDA and CDR2 as SQIVND (reference sequence). Trimming stripped 2 bases from V and 2 bases from J, with 9 bases between. This CDR3 is CASSITRINTEAFF. For the CDR3, the DNA is TGTGCCAGTAGTATAACGCGGATTAACACTGAAGCTTTCTTT.

In nucleotides, the CDR3 is TGTGCCAGCAGCGACAGGGTGACCTATAATTCACCCCTCCACTTT. It translates to CASSDRVTYNSPLHF. This chain links TRBV5-8 with TRBJ1-6, with TRBD1 matching over 7 bases. The CDR3 runs 15 residues. The V segment lost 4 bases and the J segment 2 bases; nucleotides outside the gene matches: 3. The V gene's germline CDR1 is SGHTS and CDR2 YDEGEE.

J is TRBJ1-4 and V is TRBV2, with a possible D match to TRBD1 (6 bases). The germline CDR1 and CDR2 sequences are SNHLY and FYNNEI. The CDR3 has 17 residues. V lost 6 bases to trimming and J lost 0 bases, with 17 bases between them. The CDR3 here is CASRLDRIVATNEKLFF. As DNA, the CDR3 is TGTGCCAGCAGACTAGACAGGATCGTCGCAACTAATGAAAAACTGTTTTTT.

This CDR3 is CASSIGRGQGNTGELFF. The CDR3 coding sequence is TGTGCCAGTAGTATCGGGAGGGGACAGGGGAACACCGGGGAGCTGTTTTTT. The chain has TRBV19 and TRBJ2-2; D might be TRBD1 (9 bases). The CDR3 is made up of 17 amino acids. Germline values: CDR1 LNHDA, CDR2 SQIVND (reference sequence). Trimming took off 3 bases at V and 1 base at J, with 15 bases between the two ends. The full variable domain, rest sourced from reference TRBV19 and TRBJ2-2, is DGGITQSPKYLFRKEGQNVTLSCEQNLNHDAMYWYRQDPGQGLRLIYYSQIVNDFQKGDIAEGYSVSREKKESFPLTVTSAQKNPTAFYLCASSIGRGQGNTGELFFGEGSRLTVL.

The V gene is TRBV5-5, the J gene TRBJ2-2, with a possible D match to TRBD2 (7 bases). CDR3 length equals 16 residues. Germline-derived CDR1 and CDR2 are SGHKS and YYEKEE (reference sequence). V was trimmed by 3 bases and J by 6 bases, leaving 18 bases between them. The CDR3 bases are TGTGCCAGCAGCTCGGGGGGCGGAGAATCGGCCGGGGAGCTGTTTTTT. As protein: CASSSGGGESAGELFF.

The chain couples TRBV11-2 to TRBJ2-5; 8 bases match TRBD1. The germline V gene has CDR1 SGHAT and CDR2 FQNNGV. This CDR3 comprises 17 residues. The ends lost 1 base at V and 4 bases at J; junction bases unmatched: 11. CDR3 region: CASSLGGGGQGSETQYF. CDR3 bases: TGTGCCAGCAGCTTAGGAGGCGGTGGACAGGGATCAGAGACCCAGTACTTC.

This clone was seen a few times. V gene TRBV5-8 combines with J gene TRBJ1-2; no clear D gene. This CDR3 region has 14 residues. The V and J ends lost 0 bases and 1 base respectively, with 7 bases between them. Germline loops: CDR1 SGHTS, CDR2 YDEGEE. DNA of the CDR3: TGTGCCAGCAGCTTGGGTGACTATAACTATGGCTACACCTTC. Its translation: CASSLGDYNYGYTF.

V is TRBV6-6 and J is TRBJ1-3; D remains unclear. Trimming cost V 6 bases and J 4 bases, with 13 bases left between them. There are 14 residues in the CDR3. Germline V gives CDR1 MNHNY, CDR2 SVGAGI (reference sequence). The CDR3 DNA is TGTGCCAGCAGGCCTACCGGTTCGGGAAACACCATATATTTT. Amino acids: CASRPTGSGNTIYF.

The chain is built from TRBV11-2 and TRBJ2-1; 10 nucleotides match TRBD1. The junction had 6 bases not matched to a gene; V was cut back by 5 bases and J by 5 bases. The germline gives CDR1 SGHAT, CDR2 FQNNGV. The CDR3 spans 15 residues. CDR3 sequence: CASSRDRGRNNEQFF. Written as DNA, the CDR3 is TGTGCCAGCAGCCGAGACAGGGGGCGTAACAATGAGCAGTTCTTC.

The chain uses TRBV5-6 and TRBJ1-1; a possible D gene is TRBD1 (6 bases). Germline V gene sequence: CDR1 SGHDT, CDR2 YYEEEE. The V end was cut by 6 bases, the J end by 1 base, with 16 bases between. There are 15 residues in the CDR3. This chain's CDR3 is CASTFYRVGNTEAFF. CDR3 sequence (DNA): TGTGCCAGCACCTTCTACAGGGTGGGGAACACTGAAGCTTTCTTT.

This chain joins TRBV5-6 and TRBJ2-3; 7 bases map to TRBD1. The V gene end was trimmed by 3 bases and the J gene end by 6 bases; junction bases not matched to a gene: 7. This CDR3 comprises 14 residues. The germline CDR1 and CDR2 sequences are SGHDT and YYEEEE. The CDR3 DNA reads TGTGCCAGCAGCTCCAGGGGGTCCGTGGATACGCAGTATTTT. It specifies CASSSRGSVDTQYF.

This CDR3 is CASSPPGHAGELFF. DNA for the CDR3: TGTGCCAGCAGTCCCCCTGGGCACGCCGGGGAGCTGTTTTTT. V is TRBV7-3 and J is TRBJ2-2; no definite D call. Germline V lookup: CDR1 SGHTA, CDR2 FQGTGA. V was shortened by 6 bases and J by 6 bases, with 14 bases between the two germline ends. This CDR3 is built from 14 residues. Full variable domain (missing parts from reference TRBV7-3 and TRBJ2-2): GAGVSQTPSNKVTEKGKYVELRCDPISGHTALYWYRQSLGQGPEFLIYFQGTGAADDSGLPNDRFFAVRPEGSVSTLKIQRTERGDSAVYLCASSPPGHAGELFFGEGSRLTVL.

The rearrangement joins TRBV7-8 to TRBJ2-1, with a tentative D call TRBD2 (5 bases). Trimming shortened V by 5 bases and J by 4 bases, and 15 bases separated the two germline ends. CDR3 size: 15 residues. Per the germline V gene, CDR1 is SGHVS and CDR2 is FQNEAQ. CDR3 residues: CASSPARGRYNEQFF. The CDR3 DNA sequence: TGTGCCAGCAGCCCCGCTCGAGGGCGTTACAATGAGCAGTTCTTC.

As for this clone: Other DNA sequences in the sample encode the same CDR3. The chain couples TRBV2 to TRBJ1-5; TRBD1 matches 7 bases. The CDR3 length is 15 residues. Germline trimming cut 6 bases from V and 0 bases from J; bases unmatched to any gene: 5. Per germline, CDR1 SNHLY and CDR2 FYNNEI. This chain's CDR3 is CASSRDSNSNQPQHF. DNA for the CDR3: TGTGCCAGCAGCCGGGACAGTAATAGCAATCAGCCCCAGCATTTT.

This clone was detected once. This chain links TRBV30 with TRBJ2-3; 8 bases align to TRBD2. CDR3 length equals 13 residues. The germline gives CDR1 GTSNPN, CDR2 SVGIG (reference sequence). The V gene end was trimmed by 5 bases and the J gene end by 3 bases; junction bases not matched to a gene: 4. The CDR3 region has the DNA TGTGCCTGGGGGGTAGCGGGGACAGATACGCAGTATTTT. Its protein is CAWGVAGTDTQYF. The variable domain in full, with the rest retrieved from reference TRBV30 and TRBJ2-3, is SQTIHQWPATLVQPVGSPLSLECTVEGTSNPNLYWYRQAAGRGLQLLFYSVGIGQISSEVPQNLSASRPQDRQFILSSKKLLLSDSGFYLCAWGVAGTDTQYFGPGTRLTVL.